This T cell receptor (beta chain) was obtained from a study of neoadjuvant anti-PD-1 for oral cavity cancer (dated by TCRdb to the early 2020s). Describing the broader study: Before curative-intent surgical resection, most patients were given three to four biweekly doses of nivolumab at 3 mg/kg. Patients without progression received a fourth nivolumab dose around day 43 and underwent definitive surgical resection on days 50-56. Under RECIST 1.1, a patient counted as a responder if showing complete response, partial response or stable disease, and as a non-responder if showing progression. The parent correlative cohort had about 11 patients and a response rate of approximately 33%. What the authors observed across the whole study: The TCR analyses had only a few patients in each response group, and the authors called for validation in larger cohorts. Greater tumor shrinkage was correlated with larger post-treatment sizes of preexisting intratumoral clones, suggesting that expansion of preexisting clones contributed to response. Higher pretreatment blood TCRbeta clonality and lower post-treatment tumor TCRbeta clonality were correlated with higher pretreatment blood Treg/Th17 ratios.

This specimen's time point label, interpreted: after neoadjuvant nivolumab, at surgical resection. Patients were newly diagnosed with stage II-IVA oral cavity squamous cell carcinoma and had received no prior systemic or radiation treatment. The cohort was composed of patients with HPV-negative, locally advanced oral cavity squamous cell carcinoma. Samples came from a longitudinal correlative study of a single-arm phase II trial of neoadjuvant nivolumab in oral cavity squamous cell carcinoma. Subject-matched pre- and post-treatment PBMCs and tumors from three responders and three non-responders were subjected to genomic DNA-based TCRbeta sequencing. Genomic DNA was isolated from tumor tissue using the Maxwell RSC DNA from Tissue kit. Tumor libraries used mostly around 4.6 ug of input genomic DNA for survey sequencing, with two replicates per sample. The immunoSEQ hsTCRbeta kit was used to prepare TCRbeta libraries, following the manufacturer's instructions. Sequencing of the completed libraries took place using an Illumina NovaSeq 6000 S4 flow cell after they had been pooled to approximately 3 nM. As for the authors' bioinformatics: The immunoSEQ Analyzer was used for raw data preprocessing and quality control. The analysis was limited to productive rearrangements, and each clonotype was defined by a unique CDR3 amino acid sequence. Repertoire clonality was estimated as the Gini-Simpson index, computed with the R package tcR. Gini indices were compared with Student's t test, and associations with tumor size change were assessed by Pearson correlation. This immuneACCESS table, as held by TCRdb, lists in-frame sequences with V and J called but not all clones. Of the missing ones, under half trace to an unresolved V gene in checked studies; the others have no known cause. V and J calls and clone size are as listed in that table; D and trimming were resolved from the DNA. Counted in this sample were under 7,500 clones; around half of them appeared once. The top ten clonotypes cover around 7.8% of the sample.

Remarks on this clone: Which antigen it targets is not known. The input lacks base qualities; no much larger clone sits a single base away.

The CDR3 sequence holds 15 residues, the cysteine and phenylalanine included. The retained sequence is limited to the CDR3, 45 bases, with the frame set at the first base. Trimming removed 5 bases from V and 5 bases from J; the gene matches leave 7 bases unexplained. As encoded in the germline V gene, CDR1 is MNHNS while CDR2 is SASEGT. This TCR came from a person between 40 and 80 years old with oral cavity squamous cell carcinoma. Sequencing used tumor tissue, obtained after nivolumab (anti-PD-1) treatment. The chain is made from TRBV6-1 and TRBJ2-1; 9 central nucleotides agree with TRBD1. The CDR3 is CASSSGTGRNNEQFF. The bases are TGTGCCAGCAGTTCAGGGACAGGGAGGAACAATGAGCAGTTCTTC.